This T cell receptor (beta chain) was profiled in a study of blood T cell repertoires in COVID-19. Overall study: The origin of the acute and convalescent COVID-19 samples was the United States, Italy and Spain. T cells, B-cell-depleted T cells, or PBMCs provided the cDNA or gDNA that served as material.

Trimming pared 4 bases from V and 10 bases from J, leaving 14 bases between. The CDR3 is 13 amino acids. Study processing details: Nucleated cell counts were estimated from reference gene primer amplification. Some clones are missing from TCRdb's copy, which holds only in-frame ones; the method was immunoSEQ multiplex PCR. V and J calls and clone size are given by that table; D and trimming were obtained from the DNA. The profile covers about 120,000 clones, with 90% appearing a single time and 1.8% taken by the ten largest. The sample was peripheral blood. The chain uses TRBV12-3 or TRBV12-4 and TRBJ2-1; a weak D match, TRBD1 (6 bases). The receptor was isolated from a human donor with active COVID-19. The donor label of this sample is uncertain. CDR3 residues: CASSSQGRWEQFF. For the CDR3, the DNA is TGTGCCAGCAGTTCCCAGGGGAGATGGGAGCAGTTCTTC.